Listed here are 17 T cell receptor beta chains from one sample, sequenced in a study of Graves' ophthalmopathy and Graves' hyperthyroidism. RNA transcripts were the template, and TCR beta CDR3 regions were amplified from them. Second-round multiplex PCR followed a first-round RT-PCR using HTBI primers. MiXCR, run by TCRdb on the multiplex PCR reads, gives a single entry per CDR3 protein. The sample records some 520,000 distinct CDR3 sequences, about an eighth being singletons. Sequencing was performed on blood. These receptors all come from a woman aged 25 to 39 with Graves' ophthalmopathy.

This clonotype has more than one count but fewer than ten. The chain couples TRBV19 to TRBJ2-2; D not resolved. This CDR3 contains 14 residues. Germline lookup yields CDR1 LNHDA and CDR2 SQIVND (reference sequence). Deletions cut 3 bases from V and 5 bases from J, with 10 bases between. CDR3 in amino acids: CASSIGVKTGELFF. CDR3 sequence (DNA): TGTGCCAGTAGTATTGGGGTCAAGACCGGGGAGCTGTTTTTT.

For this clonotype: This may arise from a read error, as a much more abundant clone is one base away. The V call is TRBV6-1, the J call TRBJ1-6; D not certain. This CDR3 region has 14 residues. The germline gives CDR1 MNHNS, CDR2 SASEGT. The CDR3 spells CASSPRHSNSPPHF. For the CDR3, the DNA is TGTGCCAGCAGTCCCCGACACAGTAATTCACCCCCCCACTTT.

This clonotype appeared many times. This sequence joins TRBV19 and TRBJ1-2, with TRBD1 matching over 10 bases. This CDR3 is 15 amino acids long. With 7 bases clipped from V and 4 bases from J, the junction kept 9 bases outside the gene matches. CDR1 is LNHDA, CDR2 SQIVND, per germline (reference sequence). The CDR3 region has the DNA TGTGCCAGTACCCCGAGCGGGACAGGGGTCTATGGCTACACCTTC. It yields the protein CASTPSGTGVYGYTF.

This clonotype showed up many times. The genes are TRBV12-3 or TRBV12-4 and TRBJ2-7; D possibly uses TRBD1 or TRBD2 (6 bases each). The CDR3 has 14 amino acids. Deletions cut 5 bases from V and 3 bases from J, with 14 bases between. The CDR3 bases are TGTGCCAGCAGTCGAGGGGGGAGAGGCTACGAGCAGTACTTC. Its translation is CASSRGGRGYEQYF.

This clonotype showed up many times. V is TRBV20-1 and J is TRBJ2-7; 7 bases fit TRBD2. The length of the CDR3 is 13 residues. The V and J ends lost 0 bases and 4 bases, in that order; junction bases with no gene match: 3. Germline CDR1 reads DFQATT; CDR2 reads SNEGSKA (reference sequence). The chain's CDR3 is CSARDKRDYEQYF. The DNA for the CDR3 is TGCAGTGCTAGAGACAAGCGGGATTACGAGCAGTACTTC.

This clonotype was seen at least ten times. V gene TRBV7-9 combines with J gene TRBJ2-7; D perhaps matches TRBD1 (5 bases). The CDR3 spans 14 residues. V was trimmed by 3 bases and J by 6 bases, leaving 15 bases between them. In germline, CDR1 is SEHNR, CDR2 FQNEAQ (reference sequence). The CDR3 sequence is CASSLVTGASEQYF. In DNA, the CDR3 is TGTGCCAGCAGCTTGGTGACTGGGGCGAGCGAGCAGTACTTC.

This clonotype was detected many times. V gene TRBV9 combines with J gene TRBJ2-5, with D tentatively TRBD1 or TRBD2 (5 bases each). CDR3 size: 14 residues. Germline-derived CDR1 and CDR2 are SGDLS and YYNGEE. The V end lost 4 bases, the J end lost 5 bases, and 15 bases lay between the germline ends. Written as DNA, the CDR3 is TGTGCCAGCAGCCCAAGTGGGGGTGCGGAGACCCAGTACTTC. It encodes CASSPSGGAETQYF.

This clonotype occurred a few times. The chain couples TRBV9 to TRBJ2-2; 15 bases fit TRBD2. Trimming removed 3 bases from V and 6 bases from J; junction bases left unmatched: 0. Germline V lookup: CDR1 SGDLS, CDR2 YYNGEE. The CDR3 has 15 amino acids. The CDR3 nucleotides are TGTGCCAGCAGCGGGACTAGCGGGAGGGCCGGGGAGCTGTTTTTT. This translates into CASSGTSGRAGELFF.

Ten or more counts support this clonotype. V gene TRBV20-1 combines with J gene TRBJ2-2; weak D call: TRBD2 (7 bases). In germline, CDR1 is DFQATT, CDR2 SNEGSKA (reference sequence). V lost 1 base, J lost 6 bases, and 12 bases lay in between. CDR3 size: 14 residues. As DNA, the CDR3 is TGCAGTGCTAGAGGCGGGGGCAGGTCCGGGGAGCTGTTTTTT. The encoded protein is CSARGGGRSGELFF.

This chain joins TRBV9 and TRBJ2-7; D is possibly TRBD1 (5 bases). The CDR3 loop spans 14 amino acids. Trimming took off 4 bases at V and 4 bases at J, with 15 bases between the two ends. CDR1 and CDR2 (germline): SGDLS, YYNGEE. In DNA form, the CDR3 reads TGTGCCAGCAGCCCCTGGCCAGGGCGATACGAGCAGTACTTC. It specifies CASSPWPGRYEQYF.

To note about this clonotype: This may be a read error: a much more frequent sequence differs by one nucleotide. The CDR3 nucleotides read TGCAGTTCCGCCGGGACGGACTATCTAGCCAAAAACATTAAGTACTTC. Protein: CSSAGTDYLAKNIKYF. This chain links TRBV20-1 with TRBJ2-4, with D tentatively TRBD2 (6 bases). The CDR3 runs to 16 residues. In germline, CDR1 is DFQATT, CDR2 SNEGSKA (reference sequence).

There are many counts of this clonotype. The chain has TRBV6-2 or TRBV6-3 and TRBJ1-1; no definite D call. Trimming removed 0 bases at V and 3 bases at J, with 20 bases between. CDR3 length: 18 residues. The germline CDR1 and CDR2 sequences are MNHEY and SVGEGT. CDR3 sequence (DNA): TGTGCCAGCAGTTACTCGATCGTGAGGAGCCAAGGGTACACTGAAGCTTTCTTT. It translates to CASSYSIVRSQGYTEAFF.

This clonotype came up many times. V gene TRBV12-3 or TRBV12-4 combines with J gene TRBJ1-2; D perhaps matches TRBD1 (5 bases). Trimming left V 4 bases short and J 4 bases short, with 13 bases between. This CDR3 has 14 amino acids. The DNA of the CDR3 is TGTGCCAGCAGTTCCAATTGGGGGGTCTATGGCTACACCTTC. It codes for CASSSNWGVYGYTF.

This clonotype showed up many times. The CDR3 DNA is TGCGCCAGCAGCTTGGAGGTGGGAAGCTACGAGCAGTACTTC. Amino acid sequence: CASSLEVGSYEQYF. The chain has TRBV5-1 and TRBJ2-7, with no clear D. Trimming cost V 0 bases and J 3 bases, with 10 bases left between them. Germline V lookup: CDR1 SGHRS, CDR2 YFSETQ. The CDR3 is made up of 14 amino acids.

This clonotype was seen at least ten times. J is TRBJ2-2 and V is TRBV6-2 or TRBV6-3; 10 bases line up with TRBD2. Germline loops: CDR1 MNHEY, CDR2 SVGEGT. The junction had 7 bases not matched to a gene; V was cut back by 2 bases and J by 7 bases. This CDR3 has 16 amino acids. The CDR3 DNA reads TGTGCCAGCAGTTACCTGGTAGCGGGAGGCCGCGGGGAGCTGTTTTTT. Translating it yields CASSYLVAGGRGELFF.

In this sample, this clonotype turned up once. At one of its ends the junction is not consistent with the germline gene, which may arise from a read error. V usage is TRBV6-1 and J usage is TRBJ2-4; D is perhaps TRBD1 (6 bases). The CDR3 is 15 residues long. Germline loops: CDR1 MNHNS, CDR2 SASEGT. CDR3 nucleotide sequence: TGCGCCAGCAGTGAAGAAACTGGTGGGGACAAGACCAAGTACTTC. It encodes CASSEETGGDKTKYF.

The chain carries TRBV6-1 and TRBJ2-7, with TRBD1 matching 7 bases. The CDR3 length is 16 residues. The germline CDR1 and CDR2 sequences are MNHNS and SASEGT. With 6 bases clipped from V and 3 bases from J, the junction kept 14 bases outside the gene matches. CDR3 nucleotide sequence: TGTGCCAGCAGCGCAACAGGGGATTCAATGTTCTACGAGCAGTACTTC. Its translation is CASSATGDSMFYEQYF.